The rows below give T cell receptor beta chains drawn from one sample of a study of CD8 T cells in Susac syndrome. Via MiXCR, TCRdb re-called the immunoSEQ multiplex PCR reads, giving one row per CDR3 protein. The sample holds about 60,000 distinct CDR3 sequences, approximately 94% seen once. The sample consisted of CD8+ T cells from PBMCs. The receptors derive from a human donor in good health. CDR3s include the opening cysteine and the closing phenylalanine or tryptophan. Fields, in order: J gene, D gene, V gene, clone size, CDR3 DNA, CDR3 protein. D genes are given only for firm matches. Part of the rows lack a size; the others show once, few, many or a class for expanded clones.

TRBJ2-2 TRBD2 TRBV11-2 - TGTGCCAGCAGCTTATACGCGGGGGGGCCTTCGGGGGAGCTGTTTTTT CASSLYAGGPSGELFF
TRBJ1-5 - TRBV10-3 few TGTGCCATCAGTGATCGACAGGATTATCAGCCCCAGCATTTT CAISDRQDYQPQHF
TRBJ2-3 TRBD2 TRBV6-1 - TGTGCCAGCAGTGTAAGACTAGCGGGGTTCTCAGATACGCAGTATTTT CASSVRLAGFSDTQYF
TRBJ2-6 - TRBV27 - TGTGCCAGCAGTGTGACGAGCTCTGGGGCCAACGTCCTGACTTTC CASSVTSSGANVLTF
TRBJ2-7 - TRBV7-9 - TGTGCCAGCAGCCTCTCCTACGGTCTTGACGAGCAGTACTTC CASSLSYGLDEQYF
TRBJ2-2 - TRBV14 - TGTGCCAGCAGCCAAGAGGAAGACGGCCCTTTGCCCGGGGAGCTGTTTTTT CASSQEEDGPLPGELFF
TRBJ2-7 - TRBV19 once TGTGCCAGTAGTATAAGGGCAGGGGAAGCACAATCCTACGAGCAGTACTTC CASSIRAGEAQSYEQYF
TRBJ1-1 TRBD1 TRBV9 - TGTGCCAGCAGCCCCGAGGGGGCCTGGGGCACTGAAGCTTTCTTT CASSPEGAWGTEAFF
TRBJ1-1 TRBD1 TRBV27 - TGTGCCAGCAGCGACAGGGGGGTATCTGAAGCTTTCTTT CASSDRGVSEAFF
TRBJ2-7 - TRBV15 once TGTGCCACCAGCAGAGTCGAGCGGGTGTACGAGCAGTACTTC CATSRVERVYEQYF
TRBJ1-2 - TRBV2 - TGTGCGGCGGGGGGGGGCTATGGCTACACCTTC CAAGGGYGYTF
TRBJ1-1 TRBD1 TRBV13 - TGTGCCAGCAGCCCGGGACAGTTGAACACTGAAGCTTTCTTT CASSPGQLNTEAFF
TRBJ2-1 TRBD1 TRBV12-3/TRBV12-4 - TGTGCCAGCAGTTTGGAGAGGGGGCTGGATGAGCAGTTCTTC CASSLERGLDEQFF
TRBJ2-2 - TRBV4-3 once TGCGCCAGCAGCCAAGACTGGCAGGGCCTCGCGAACACCGGGGAGCTGTTTTTT CASSQDWQGLANTGELFF
TRBJ1-1 - TRBV19 - TGTGCCAGTACCCCCCGGGGGGACTTTACCCTGAACACTGAAGCTTTCTTT CASTPRGDFTLNTEAFF
TRBJ2-1 TRBD2 TRBV7-2 - TGTGCCAGCAGCTTTGCGGGCGGGGGTTACAATGAGCAGTTCTTC CASSFAGGGYNEQFF
TRBJ2-3 - TRBV28 - TGTGCCAGCAGTTTAGACGGTCGGGGACTCCCGCCAGATACGCAGTATTTT CASSLDGRGLPPDTQYF
TRBJ2-7 TRBD2 TRBV12-3/TRBV12-4 few TGTGCCAGCAGTTTTGGCGGGGGGCCCTACGAGCAGTACTTC CASSFGGGPYEQYF
TRBJ2-5 - TRBV7-9 - TGTGCCAGCAGCCGGGGACAAGGAGGAGAGACCCAGTACTTC CASSRGQGGETQYF
TRBJ2-3 - TRBV9 - TGTGCCAGCAGCGTAGCAGGGTCCACAGATACGCAGTATTTT CASSVAGSTDTQYF
TRBJ2-2 - TRBV29-1 - TGCAGCGCCTCCGACAAGGCGGACGGGGAGCTGTTTTTT CSASDKADGELFF
TRBJ2-1 - TRBV10-3 - TGTGCCATCAGTGACCCGGGACACTCCAGCTCCTACAATGAGCAGTTCTTC CAISDPGHSSSYNEQFF
TRBJ2-6 TRBD1 TRBV12-3/TRBV12-4 - TGTGCCAGCAGAAGGTTAGGCTGGACAGGGATTAAAGACGTCCTGACTTTC CASRRLGWTGIKDVLTF
TRBJ2-7 TRBD1 TRBV3-1 - TGTGCCAGCAGCGAAGGACAGGGGGCCAACGAGCAGTACTTC CASSEGQGANEQYF
TRBJ1-2 - TRBV29-1 - TGCAGCGTTGGGGGTCGGGACTATGGCTACACCTTC CSVGGRDYGYTF
TRBJ2-3 - TRBV29-1 - TGCAGCGTTGAATCACAGGGCGGCACAGATACGCAGTATTTT CSVESQGGTDTQYF
TRBJ2-3 - TRBV6-4 once TGTGCCAGCAGTGACTCGGACGGCACAGATACGCAGTATTTT CASSDSDGTDTQYF
TRBJ1-5 - TRBV9 - TGTGCCAGCAGCCCTTCGGGGGGGGGCCTCAATCAGCCCCAGCATTTT CASSPSGGGLNQPQHF
TRBJ1-1 - TRBV4-1 - TGCGCCAGCAGCCAAGATCGATGGGGAGGCACTGAAGCTTTCTTT CASSQDRWGGTEAFF
TRBJ1-2 - TRBV15 - TGTGCCACCAGCAGAGATTTGGACAGCGAGTCACGCTATGGCTACACCTTC CATSRDLDSESRYGYTF
TRBJ2-7 - TRBV7-3 - TGTGCCAGCAGCTTAAAGGTGGGGCCCTACGAGCAGTACTTC CASSLKVGPYEQYF
TRBJ1-5 - TRBV4-1 once TGCGCCAGCAGCCCCCTGATCTATATGCCCCAGCATTTT CASSPLIYMPQHF
TRBJ2-7 TRBD1 TRBV7-9 - TGTGCCAGCAGCTTAGAACAGGGGCTCTCCTACGAGCAGTACTTC CASSLEQGLSYEQYF
TRBJ2-3 - TRBV25-1 - TGTGCCAGCAGTGGAACCAGAGATACGCAGTATTTT CASSGTRDTQYF
TRBJ1-2 TRBD1 TRBV28 - TGTGCCAGCAGTTTCTCCCCCGGGACAGACTCGCTTAAATTCAACTATGGCTACACCTTC CASSFSPGTDSLKFNYGYTF
TRBJ2-3 TRBD2 TRBV29-1 - TGCAGCGTTGAAGGGGTAGCGGGGGGGGTGGGAACAAGCACAGATACGCAGTATTTT CSVEGVAGGVGTSTDTQYF
TRBJ2-5 - TRBV28 - TGTGCCAGCAGTTTCAGGTCCGCAGAGACCCAGTACTTC CASSFRSAETQYF
TRBJ2-7 - TRBV10-3 once TGTGCCATCACGTCGACAGAATCCTACGAGCAGTACTTC CAITSTESYEQYF
TRBJ2-7 TRBD1 TRBV5-1 few TGCGCCAGCAGCATGGGACAGGGGCCCGACTACGAGCAGTACTTC CASSMGQGPDYEQYF
TRBJ2-2 TRBD2 TRBV5-5 - TGTGCCAGCAGCTTCCGTGGTAGCGGGGGCAACACCGGGGAGCTGTTTTTT CASSFRGSGGNTGELFF
TRBJ2-2 - TRBV7-9 - TGTGCCAGCAGCTCGGGGCGGATGAACACCGGGGAGCTGTTTTTT CASSSGRMNTGELFF
TRBJ2-2 - TRBV15 - TGTGCCACCAGCAGGGCACAGGGCGAACACCGGGAGCTGTTTTTT CATSRAQGEHRELFF
TRBJ2-1 TRBD2 TRBV9 - TGTGCCAGCAGCGGGCCACTAGCGGGGGGATCCTACAATGAGCAGTTCTTC CASSGPLAGGSYNEQFF
TRBJ2-2 - TRBV9 - TGTGCCAGCAGCGTAAGGCGCGCAGCGAACACCGGGGAGCTGTTTTTT CASSVRRAANTGELFF
TRBJ1-1 TRBD1 TRBV20-1 - TGCAGTGCTATCTCAGGGGGACTAGCTGAAGCTTTCTTT CSAISGGLAEAFF
TRBJ2-7 - TRBV28 once TGTGCCAGCAGTGCTCAGGGGTCCTCCTACGAGCAGTACTTC CASSAQGSSYEQYF
TRBJ1-2 - TRBV13 - TGTGCCAGCAGCTTAGTGGGCGAGGGCTACACCTTC CASSLVGEGYTF
TRBJ1-2 - TRBV6-5 - TGTGCCAGCAGTCCCGGTGGGATGGATGGCTACACCTTC CASSPGGMDGYTF
TRBJ1-6 TRBD1 TRBV12-3/TRBV12-4 - TGTGCCAGCAGATCGGGACAGAAGGGTTCACCCCTCCACTTT CASRSGQKGSPLHF
TRBJ2-3 - TRBV4-1 - TGCGCCAGCAGCCAGAGCACAGATACGCAGTATTTT CASSQSTDTQYF
TRBJ2-2 - TRBV4-3 - TGCGCCAGCAGCCAATCGCTCCACTCTGGGGTCACCGGGGAGCTGTTTTTT CASSQSLHSGVTGELFF
TRBJ2-5 TRBD2 TRBV3-1 - TGTGCCAGCAGAGGCCTCCGTAAGCGGGGGACCCAAGAGACCCAGTACTTC CASRGLRKRGTQETQYF
TRBJ2-1 - TRBV5-5 - TGTGCCAGCAGCCCGGACAGCGGCTCCTACAATGAGCAGTTCTTC CASSPDSGSYNEQFF
TRBJ2-3 TRBD1 TRBV6-2/TRBV6-3 - TGTGCCAGCAGTTACGAGCGCGACAGGGGAGTTTGGCGGGCAGATACGCAGTATTTT CASSYERDRGVWRADTQYF
TRBJ2-1 TRBD2 TRBV29-1 - TGCAGCGTTGAAGATCTGAGGCGGGGGGAGCAGTTCTTC CSVEDLRRGEQFF
TRBJ1-3 - TRBV12-3/TRBV12-4 once TGTGCCAGCAGAGACCAGGGGATCACCATATATTTT CASRDQGITIYF
TRBJ2-7 TRBD1 TRBV19 once TGTGCCAGTAGTGGATTGGACAGGAGGATGAACGAGCAGTACTTC CASSGLDRRMNEQYF